The 32 T cell receptor beta chains presented below share a single source sample, sequenced in a study of shared clonotypes between healthy human individuals. TCRdb keeps only in-frame clones here, not all; method: immunoSEQ multiplex PCR. The sample gives about 1.5 million clones, 95% to 99% of which show up once; about 0.45% is in the top ten. The sequenced sample was naive CD4+ T cells sorted from blood. Subset noted: CD45RA+ positively selected. Receptor source: a man aged 25-40 years in good health.

The chain carries TRBV18 and TRBJ2-7, with TRBD2 identical over 7 bases. The V and J ends lost 0 bases and 4 bases, in that order; junction bases with no gene match: 6. Germline V gives CDR1 KGHSH, CDR2 LQKENI. There are 15 residues in the CDR3. The chain's CDR3 is CASSPPGREPYEQYF. CDR3 DNA sequence: TGTGCCAGCTCACCACCGGGGCGGGAGCCTTACGAGCAGTACTTC.

Here the CDR3 DNA reads TGTGCCAGCAGTGAGGCGGCCCTCCGGCAGTACTTC. It encodes CASSEAALRQYF. This chain connects TRBV2 to TRBJ2-7, with unresolved D. CDR3 size: 12 residues. CDR1 is SNHLY, CDR2 FYNNEI, per germline. The V gene lost 3 bases and the J gene lost 9 bases, with 12 bases spanning the gap.

V and J are TRBV30 and TRBJ2-7; no reliable D call. Germline CDR1 reads GTSNPN; CDR2 reads SVGIG (reference sequence). The CDR3 is made up of 13 amino acids. Trimming removed 3 bases at V and 5 bases at J, with 14 bases between. The CDR3: CAWRRRDWDEQYF. CDR3 DNA sequence: TGTGCCTGGAGGAGGAGAGACTGGGACGAGCAGTACTTC.

The chain combines TRBV9 with TRBJ1-2, with D unresolved. V was cut by 2 bases and J by 6 bases, with 11 bases left in between. The germline CDR1 and CDR2 sequences are SGDLS and YYNGEE. The CDR3 covers 13 residues. CDR3 coding DNA: TGTGCCAGCAGCGTTAGGGAAAAAGATGGCTACACCTTC. This gives the protein CASSVREKDGYTF.

The chain links TRBV4-3 to TRBJ1-2; no clear D. This CDR3 contains 15 residues. Trimming cost V 4 bases and J 3 bases, with 15 bases left between them. Germline V gene sequence: CDR1 LGHNA, CDR2 YSLEER. CDR3 loop: CASSPGSRGDYGYTF. CDR3 nucleotides: TGCGCCAGCAGCCCAGGTTCTCGTGGAGACTATGGCTACACCTTC.

V and J are TRBV4-2 and TRBJ1-4; 7 nucleotides align to TRBD1. From germline, CDR1 is LGHNA and CDR2 YNFKEQ. The CDR3 is 16 residues long. V shed 4 bases, J shed 7 bases, and the junction held 12 bases outside the gene matches. The CDR3 coding sequence is TGTGCCAGCAGCCGCAAGATGGAGGGGGCCTTTGAAAAACTGTTTTTT. Translated, it gives CASSRKMEGAFEKLFF.

On this clone: Other DNA variants within this sample encode the same CDR3. The J gene is TRBJ2-7, the V gene TRBV9; D not resolved. This CDR3 has 14 amino acids. V dropped 0 bases and J dropped 2 bases, with 9 bases sitting between them. CDR1 and CDR2 from the germline V gene are SGDLS and YYNGEE. CDR3: CASSVDHGAYEQYF. The CDR3 region has the DNA TGTGCCAGCAGCGTAGATCACGGAGCCTACGAGCAGTACTTC.

The chain recombines TRBV5-1 with TRBJ1-1; D might be TRBD1 (6 bases). V was shortened by 0 bases and J by 6 bases, with 12 bases between the two germline ends. CDR3 length equals 14 residues. Looked up from germline, CDR1 is SGHRS and CDR2 is YFSETQ. CDR3 protein: CASSLGTGSPEAFF. The CDR3 DNA sequence: TGCGCCAGCAGCTTGGGCACAGGGAGCCCTGAAGCTTTCTTT.

This clone came up once. The chain couples TRBV28 to TRBJ2-7, with D maybe TRBD1 (5 bases). CDR3 size: 16 residues. Trimming removed 6 bases at V and 7 bases at J, with 25 bases between. The germline gives CDR1 MDHEN, CDR2 SYDVKM. The CDR3 DNA is TGTGCCAGCAGCCCTTTAGCCCTCCAGGGCCCATGGGAGCAGTACTTC. This codes for CASSPLALQGPWEQYF. Complete variable domain (other parts from reference TRBV28 and TRBJ2-7): DVKVTQSSRYLVKRTGEKVFLECVQDMDHENMFWYRQDPGLGLRLIYFSYDVKMKEKGDIPEGYSVSREKKERFSLILESASTNQTSMYLCASSPLALQGPWEQYFGPGTRLTVT.

On this clone: This specimen includes other DNA sequences encoding the same CDR3. This sequence joins TRBV5-1 and TRBJ2-7; 12 bases line up with TRBD2. The germline gives CDR1 SGHRS, CDR2 YFSETQ. The CDR3 contains 15 residues. J was trimmed by 4 bases and V by 3 bases; bases with no gene match: 5. CDR3 bases: TGCGCCAGCAGCTCAAGACTAGCGGGAGTTTACGAGCAGTACTTC. As protein: CASSSRLAGVYEQYF.

This chain connects TRBV28 to TRBJ2-2; 13 bases line up with TRBD2. The V gene end was trimmed by 5 bases and the J gene end by 4 bases; junction bases not matched to a gene: 10. The CDR3 loop spans 18 amino acids. Germline CDR1 MDHEN, CDR2 SYDVKM. The CDR3 here is CASSPRGGLAGTTGELFF. The CDR3 DNA reads TGTGCCAGCAGTCCGAGAGGGGGACTAGCGGGAACCACCGGGGAGCTGTTTTTT.

The chain combines TRBV2 with TRBJ2-3; D not resolved. V lost 11 bases and J 4 bases, leaving 16 bases between the germline ends. Germline lookup yields CDR1 SNHLY and CDR2 FYNNEI. This CDR3 has 13 amino acids. CDR3 in DNA: TGTGCCTCTAAAAGGGATCTTGCAGATACGCAGTATTTT. It translates to CASKRDLADTQYF. Together with reference TRBV2 and TRBJ2-3, the CDR3 gives the full variable domain: EPEVTQTPSHQVTQMGQEVILRCVPISNHLYFYWYRQILGQKVEFLVSFYNNEISEKSEIFDDQFSVERPDGSNFTLKIRSTKLEDSAMYFCASKRDLADTQYFGPGTRLTVL.

This chain joins TRBV5-5 and TRBJ2-7; D gene ambiguous. CDR1 and CDR2 (germline): SGHKS, YYEKEE (reference sequence). The V end was cut by 2 bases, the J end by 2 bases, with 8 bases between. This CDR3 comprises 13 residues. CDR3 sequence: CASSLERAYEQYF. The CDR3 bases are TGTGCCAGCAGCTTAGAACGAGCCTACGAGCAGTACTTC.

With regard to this clone: Other nucleotide sequences in the sample specify the same CDR3. The chain is built from TRBV7-3 and TRBJ2-2, with D hard to call. Germline assignment: CDR1 SGHTA and CDR2 FQGTGA. The CDR3 sequence is 13 residues long. Trimming removed 7 bases from V and 5 bases from J, with 11 bases in between. CDR3 DNA sequence: TGTGCCAGCACCATCGCTGGAACCGGGGAGCTGTTTTTT. It specifies CASTIAGTGELFF. Based on the CDR3 plus reference TRBV7-3 and TRBJ2-2, the full variable domain is GAGVSQTPSNKVTEKGKYVELRCDPISGHTALYWYRQSLGQGPEFLIYFQGTGAADDSGLPNDRFFAVRPEGSVSTLKIQRTERGDSAVYLCASTIAGTGELFFGEGSRLTVL.

The chain employs TRBV7-2 and TRBJ2-3; D unclear. There are 12 residues in the CDR3. Deletions cut 3 bases from V and 4 bases from J, with 5 bases between. The germline V gene has CDR1 SGHTA and CDR2 FQGNSA. CDR3 sequence (DNA): TGTGCCAGCAGCTTTTTTTCAGATACGCAGTATTTT. Translated, it gives CASSFFSDTQYF. The variable domain in full, completed from reference TRBV7-2 and TRBJ2-3, reads GAGVSQSPSNKVTEKGKDVELRCDPISGHTALYWYRQSLGQGLEFLIYFQGNSAPDKSGLPSDRFSAERTGGSVSTLTIQRTQQEDSAVYLCASSFFSDTQYFGPGTRLTVL.

The chain uses TRBV7-9 and TRBJ1-2; D is possibly TRBD1 (6 bases). Trimming cost V 1 base and J 1 base, with 13 bases left between them. The CDR3 is made up of 16 amino acids. CDR1 and CDR2 from the germline V gene are SEHNR and FQNEAQ (reference sequence). DNA for the CDR3: TGTGCCAGCAGCTTAGGTGGGGGCGCGAATAACTATGGCTACACCTTC. Its translation: CASSLGGGANNYGYTF.

The chain joins TRBV5-4 to TRBJ2-1; either TRBD1 or TRBD2 may fit D (6 bases each). Trimming cost V 4 bases and J 5 bases, with 25 bases left between them. The CDR3 extends over 18 amino acids. CDR1 and CDR2 (germline): SGHNT, YYREEE (reference sequence). The CDR3 here is CASSLKGGPLRDNNEQFF. The CDR3 DNA reads TGTGCCAGCAGCCTAAAGGGGGGCCCATTAAGAGACAACAATGAGCAGTTCTTC. The whole variable domain, filled in from reference TRBV5-4 and TRBJ2-1, reads ETGVTQSPTHLIKTRGQQVTLRCSSQSGHNTVSWYQQALGQGPQFIFQYYREEENGRGNFPPRFSGLQFPNYSSELNVNALELDDSALYLCASSLKGGPLRDNNEQFFGPGTRLTVL.

This chain connects TRBV11-2 to TRBJ2-7, with TRBD2 as a possible D gene (5 bases). The V gene lost 4 bases and the J gene lost 3 bases, with 19 bases spanning the gap. Germline V gene sequence: CDR1 SGHAT, CDR2 FQNNGV. CDR3 length equals 16 residues. CDR3 protein: CASSWARGQYYYEQYF. The DNA for the CDR3 is TGTGCCAGCAGCTGGGCTAGAGGGCAGTACTACTACGAGCAGTACTTC.

Turning to this clone: Additional DNA sequences in this sample encode the identical CDR3. The CDR3 reads CASSPSNGQETQYF. The CDR3 coding sequence is TGTGCCAGCTCACCAAGTAACGGGCAAGAGACCCAGTACTTC. The chain combines TRBV18 with TRBJ2-5; D unclear. V lost 2 bases and J 2 bases, leaving 9 bases between the germline ends. The CDR3 spans 14 residues. Germline lookup yields CDR1 KGHSH and CDR2 LQKENI.

The rearrangement links TRBV18 to TRBJ2-2; D is unclear. Trimming cost V 6 bases and J 0 bases, with 11 bases left between them. The germline V gene encodes CDR1 KGHSH and CDR2 LQKENI. This CDR3 comprises 15 residues. Here the CDR3 reads CASSLQGPNTGELFF. CDR3 sequence (DNA): TGTGCCAGCTCCCTACAAGGTCCGAACACCGGGGAGCTGTTTTTT.

The chain combines TRBV6-1 with TRBJ1-3, with D hard to call. Trimming shortened V by 6 bases and J by 10 bases, and 13 bases separated the two germline ends. The CDR3 loop spans 12 amino acids. CDR1 is MNHNS and CDR2 is SASEGT in the germline V gene. CDR3 amino acids: CASSAPLKTIYF. The CDR3 DNA is TGTGCCAGCAGCGCGCCCCTTAAAACCATATATTTT.

This chain uses TRBV9 with TRBJ2-7; D is ambiguous. CDR1 is SGDLS and CDR2 is YYNGEE in the germline V gene. Trimming stripped 0 bases from V and 3 bases from J, with 13 bases between. The CDR3 has 15 amino acids. The DNA of the CDR3 is TGTGCCAGCAGCGTAGGGGTAGGCCTGGGCTACGAGCAGTACTTC. This encodes CASSVGVGLGYEQYF.

About this clone: Distinct nucleotide sequences in the sample also encode this CDR3. The chain couples TRBV9 to TRBJ2-2; no clear D gene. This CDR3 has 14 residues. Germline V gene data show CDR1 as SGDLS and CDR2 as YYNGEE. V was clipped by 0 bases and J by 7 bases, with 10 bases between them. The CDR3 reads CASSVVASGGELFF. The CDR3 nucleotides read TGTGCCAGCAGCGTAGTAGCTAGTGGCGGGGAGCTGTTTTTT.

The chain couples TRBV7-3 to TRBJ2-2; weak D call: TRBD1 (6 bases). From germline, CDR1 is SGHTA and CDR2 FQGTGA. V lost 7 bases to trimming and J lost 6 bases, with 12 bases between them. This CDR3 is built from 13 residues. The CDR3 loop reads CASTEQGSGELFF. CDR3 nucleotides: TGTGCCAGCACCGAACAGGGTTCCGGGGAGCTGTTTTTT.

This rearrangement joins TRBV18 to TRBJ2-7; 9 bases match TRBD2. The germline gives CDR1 KGHSH, CDR2 LQKENI. This CDR3 region has 17 residues. Losses at the gene ends were 4 bases for V and 4 bases for J; bases not matched to a gene: 14. The CDR3 loop reads CASSHAFSGRRGYEQYF. The CDR3 bases are TGTGCCAGCTCACATGCCTTTAGCGGGAGACGGGGATACGAGCAGTACTTC.

The rearrangement joins TRBV9 to TRBJ2-5; no definite D call. CDR1 and CDR2 (germline): SGDLS, YYNGEE. This CDR3 has 14 residues. V shed 0 bases and J shed 4 bases, with 10 bases lying between them. The CDR3 DNA reads as TGTGCCAGCAGCGTAGAGGCAGCAGGAGAGACCCAGTACTTC. This gives the protein CASSVEAAGETQYF.

In its sample, this clone was seen once. The genes are TRBV9 and TRBJ2-2, with 8 bases that match TRBD2. CDR3 length: 15 residues. The germline V gene has CDR1 SGDLS and CDR2 YYNGEE. V gave up 4 bases and J gave up 6 bases; unmatched junction bases: 8. CDR3: CASSPEGRGAGELFF. The CDR3 bases are TGTGCCAGCAGCCCCGAGGGGCGGGGGGCCGGGGAGCTGTTTTTT. The full variable domain, in which reference TRBV9 and TRBJ2-2 provide the parts outside the CDR3, is DSGVTQTPKHLITATGQRVTLRCSPRSGDLSVYWYQQSLDQGLQFLIQYYNGEERAKGNILERFSAQQFPDLHSELNLSSLELGDSALYFCASSPEGRGAGELFFGEGSRLTVL.

The CDR3 coding sequence is TGTGCCAGCAGCTTGGGGGTCGGCCCCTACGAGCAGTACTTC. This gives the protein CASSLGVGPYEQYF. This chain connects TRBV5-6 to TRBJ2-7; the D is unclear. Trimming took 0 bases from V and 2 from J, leaving 9 bases between them. This CDR3 contains 14 residues. The V gene's germline CDR1 is SGHDT and CDR2 YYEEEE.

A note on this clone: Other DNA sequences of this sample code for an identical CDR3. The V gene is TRBV9, the J gene TRBJ2-1; no clear D. Germline CDR1 and CDR2: SGDLS and YYNGEE. The CDR3 runs to 14 residues. V was pared by 0 bases and J by 4 bases, with 8 bases between. CDR3: CASSVAPSYNEQFF. CDR3 sequence (DNA): TGTGCCAGCAGCGTAGCCCCTAGTTACAATGAGCAGTTCTTC.

The chain joins TRBV28 to TRBJ2-1; 8 nucleotides line up with TRBD1. The CDR3 covers 13 residues. Germline V CDR1 and CDR2: MDHEN, SYDVKM. V gave up 6 bases and J gave up 5 bases; unmatched junction bases: 3. Here the CDR3 DNA reads TGTGCCAGCAGCCGGGACAGGCACAATGAGCAGTTCTTC. Protein product: CASSRDRHNEQFF.

V gene TRBV19 combines with J gene TRBJ2-3; 7 bases map to TRBD2. J gave up 4 bases and V 3 bases, and 7 bases lay outside the gene matches. This CDR3 spans 15 amino acids. In germline, CDR1 is LNHDA, CDR2 SQIVND (reference sequence). The CDR3 loop reads CASSIAAGRADTQYF. The CDR3, as DNA: TGTGCCAGTAGTATTGCCGCGGGGAGGGCAGATACGCAGTATTTT.

With respect to this clone: At the DNA level, this CDR3 is encoded by other sequences in the same sample as well. The chain is built from TRBV5-1 and TRBJ2-7, with 8 bases that match TRBD1. V lost 2 bases and J lost 3; bases outside the gene matches: 4. Germline V gene lookup returns CDR1 SGHRS and CDR2 YFSETQ. The CDR3 is 14 residues long. The CDR3 loop reads CASSLGQGNYEQYF. The CDR3 DNA reads as TGCGCCAGCAGCTTAGGACAGGGAAACTACGAGCAGTACTTC.